These T cell receptor beta chains were read from a single sample in a study of blood T cells in healthy people across ages. TCRdb recomputed calls from the 5' RACE reads with MiXCR, one row per CDR3 protein. The data hold under 800,000 distinct CDR3 sequences, with around 40% observed a single time. The sequenced sample was blood. These receptor sequences come from an older woman in good health. Each CDR3 is given without its conserved first and last residue.

TRBJ2-5,TRBV5-1,ASSLGGQGVWEQY
TRBJ2-5,TRBV7-2,ASSDRRAGQETQY
TRBJ2-3,TRBV28,ASSHLLADTQY
TRBJ2-4,TRBV18,TSSPITGADHEQY
TRBJ2-1,TRBV20-1,SAKYGEGEQF
TRBJ2-7,TRBV12-3/TRBV12-4,ASRTGTSGGSEQY
TRBJ1-2,TRBV4-1,ASSPRSANYGYT
TRBJ2-3,TRBV6-2/TRBV6-3,ASRPTFGSGRGTDTQY
-,TRBV29-1,SVSTGVRYEQY
TRBJ2-1,TRBV6-4,ASSDPKRGGTYNEQF
TRBJ2-3,TRBV12-3/TRBV12-4,ASSASLAGSTDTQY
TRBJ2-1,TRBV5-1,ASSLDGTSANEQF
TRBJ1-2,TRBV10-3,AISESNGGGYT
TRBJ1-2,TRBV10-3,AISGDGYT
-,TRBV19,ASSTRQGTSDEQY
TRBJ2-7,TRBV29-1,SVGGAVSSYEQY
TRBJ1-4,TRBV6-5,ASSSRTRVPGEKLF
TRBJ2-7,TRBV20-1,SARQVTAGSLSYEQY